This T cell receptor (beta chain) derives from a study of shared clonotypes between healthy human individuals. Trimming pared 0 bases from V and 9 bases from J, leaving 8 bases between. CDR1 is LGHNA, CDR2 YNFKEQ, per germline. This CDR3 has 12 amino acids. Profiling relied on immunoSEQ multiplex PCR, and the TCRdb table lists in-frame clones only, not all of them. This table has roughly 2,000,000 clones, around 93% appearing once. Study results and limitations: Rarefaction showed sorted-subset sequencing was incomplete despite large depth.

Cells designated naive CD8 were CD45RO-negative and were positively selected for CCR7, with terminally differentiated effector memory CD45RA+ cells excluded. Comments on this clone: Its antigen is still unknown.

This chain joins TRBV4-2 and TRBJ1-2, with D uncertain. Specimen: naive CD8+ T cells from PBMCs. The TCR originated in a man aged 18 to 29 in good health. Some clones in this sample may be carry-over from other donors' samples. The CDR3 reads CASSQDNLSYTF. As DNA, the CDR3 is TGTGCCAGCAGCCAAGATAATTTAAGCTACACCTTC.